The next 30 T cell receptor beta chains were all read from a single sample in a study of blood T cell repertoires in COVID-19. Clones were read by immunoSEQ multiplex PCR, and TCRdb kept only the in-frame ones, dropping some. The sample yields 90,000 to 150,000 clones, 75% to 80% seen once. Sequencing input: peripheral blood. All receptors derive from a human donor in a cohort sampled during active COVID-19.

The rearrangement uses TRBV11-2 and TRBJ1-2; 7 nucleotides align to TRBD1. V lost 5 bases and J lost 6; bases outside the gene matches: 3. The CDR3 length is 12 residues. Germline V gene lookup returns CDR1 SGHAT and CDR2 FQNNGV. The CDR3 nucleotides are TGTGCCAGCAGCCTCGGGACAGATGGCTACACCTTC. It encodes CASSLGTDGYTF.

V gene TRBV7-8 combines with J gene TRBJ2-5; 7 bases agree with TRBD2. Germline V gene data show CDR1 as SGHVS and CDR2 as FQNEAQ. This CDR3 is 18 amino acids long. The junction had 16 bases not matched to a gene; V was cut back by 3 bases and J by 3 bases. The DNA of the CDR3 is TGTGCCAGCAGCTTCGACGGCGGGCCAGCTGGACTAGAAGAGACCCAGTACTTC. It encodes CASSFDGGPAGLEETQYF.

The rearrangement joins TRBV11-3 to TRBJ2-1; D perhaps matches TRBD2 (6 bases). The length of the CDR3 is 12 residues. Germline CDR1 and CDR2: SGHNT and YENEEA. The ends were cut back, 3 bases at V and 9 bases at J, with 9 bases in the middle. The CDR3 here is CASSFTSSEQFF. Written as DNA, the CDR3 is TGTGCCAGCAGCTTTACTAGCTCTGAGCAGTTCTTC.

The V and J genes are TRBV27 and TRBJ1-5; 7 bases agree with TRBD1. The V and J ends lost 5 bases and 4 bases, in that order; junction bases with no gene match: 5. The germline CDR1 and CDR2 sequences are MNHEY and SMNVEV (reference sequence). This CDR3 spans 14 amino acids. The CDR3 here is CASSHRGANQPQHF. Written as DNA, the CDR3 is TGTGCCAGCAGTCACAGGGGCGCGAATCAGCCCCAGCATTTT.

The chain uses TRBV19 and TRBJ1-1; D not resolved. The CDR3 runs to 13 residues. The germline CDR1 and CDR2 sequences are LNHDA and SQIVND (reference sequence). Trimming took 5 bases from V and 4 from J, leaving 11 bases between them. CDR3 nucleotide sequence: TGTGCCAGTAGTCTAACTCCGGGCACTGAAGCTTTCTTT. Protein sequence: CASSLTPGTEAFF.

The chain combines TRBV7-8 with TRBJ1-1, with D possibly TRBD1 on 5 matching bases. V lost 5 bases, J lost 6 bases, and 10 bases lay in between. The CDR3 has 12 amino acids. CDR1 is SGHVS and CDR2 is FQNEAQ in the germline V gene. CDR3 in amino acids: CASSPGTPEAFF. CDR3 nucleotide sequence: TGTGCCAGCAGCCCCGGGACTCCTGAAGCTTTCTTT.

This clone was seen a few times. The CDR3 DNA follows: TGTGCCAGCAGCGCCTTAGAGAGCTCCTACGAGCAGTACTTC. Its translation: CASSALESSYEQYF. The genes are TRBV3-1 (or the pseudogene TRBV3-2) and TRBJ2-7; D ambiguous. Germline assignment: CDR1 LGHDT and CDR2 YNNKEL (reference sequence). The CDR3 runs 14 residues. V gave up 5 bases and J gave up 0 bases, with 11 bases separating them.

V usage is TRBV20-1 and J usage is TRBJ1-4; a weak D match, TRBD1 (6 bases). The length of the CDR3 is 13 residues. With 3 bases removed from V and 7 bases from J, the gap between germline ends came to 12 bases. Germline-derived CDR1 and CDR2 are DFQATT and SNEGSKA (reference sequence). Written as DNA, the CDR3 is TGCAGTGCTAGTATACAGGGAACTGAAAAACTGTTTTTT. Its protein is CSASIQGTEKLFF.

J is TRBJ2-7 and V is TRBV7-9; D might be TRBD2 (6 bases). Trimming left V 4 bases short and J 4 bases short, with 11 bases between. Germline CDR1 and CDR2: SEHNR and FQNEAQ (reference sequence). The CDR3 totals 13 residues. The CDR3 region is CASSSRTKYEQYF. Written as DNA, the CDR3 is TGTGCCAGCAGCTCCCGGACTAAGTACGAGCAGTACTTC.

The chain links TRBV30 to TRBJ2-5; TRBD1 aligns across 7 bases. The CDR3 is 15 residues long. CDR1 is GTSNPN and CDR2 is SVGIG in the germline V gene (reference sequence). With V trimmed by 1 base and J by 0 bases, 5 bases remained unmatched. The DNA for the CDR3 is TGTGCCTGGAGTGAGGGACAGCAGTACCAAGAGACCCAGTACTTC. It encodes CAWSEGQQYQETQYF.

This rearrangement joins TRBV29-1 to TRBJ1-4; D might be TRBD1 (6 bases). The CDR3 is 15 residues long. CDR1 and CDR2 (germline): SQVTM, ANQGSEA. V gave up 4 bases and J gave up 0 bases, with 12 bases separating them. The CDR3 DNA follows: TGCAGCGTTGGAGGGACACCCACAACTAATGAAAAACTGTTTTTT. It is translated as CSVGGTPTTNEKLFF.

With respect to this clone: The same CDR3 also results from other DNA sequences found in this sample. V and J are TRBV19 and TRBJ2-7; D remains unclear. This CDR3 has 13 residues. V was shortened by 1 base and J by 3 bases, with 7 bases between the two germline ends. Per the germline V gene, CDR1 is LNHDA and CDR2 is SQIVND (reference sequence). CDR3 coding DNA: TGTGCCAGTAGTATAGGACTCCTCTACGAGCAGTACTTC. Translating it yields CASSIGLLYEQYF.

The chain combines TRBV30 with TRBJ1-6; D is undetermined. Trimming pared 0 bases from V and 8 bases from J, leaving 8 bases between. This CDR3 region has 13 residues. Germline loops: CDR1 GTSNPN, CDR2 SVGIG (reference sequence). The CDR3 loop is CAWSVLRDSPLHF. In nucleotides, the CDR3 is TGTGCCTGGAGTGTACTAAGAGATTCACCCCTCCACTTT.

This chain uses TRBV12-3 or TRBV12-4 with TRBJ1-1; D is possibly TRBD1 (6 bases). The CDR3 contains 13 residues. Trimming left V 9 bases short and J 2 bases short, with 13 bases between. CDR3 nucleotide sequence: TGTGCCAGTCAGGACAGCACTAACACTGAAGCTTTCTTT. Translating gives CASQDSTNTEAFF.

Ten or more counts support this clone. The V call is TRBV30, the J call TRBJ1-1, with D uncertain. Germline loops: CDR1 GTSNPN, CDR2 SVGIG (reference sequence). The CDR3 extends over 13 amino acids. The germline V and J ends were trimmed by 1 base and 0 bases, with 6 bases remaining between them. The CDR3: CAWSGEMNTEAFF. The CDR3 region has the DNA TGTGCCTGGAGTGGGGAGATGAACACTGAAGCTTTCTTT.

This chain links TRBV27 with TRBJ2-3, with 8 bases lining up with TRBD1. CDR3 size: 18 residues. Germline CDR1 reads MNHEY; CDR2 reads SMNVEV (reference sequence). The V gene end was trimmed by 1 base and the J gene end by 2 bases; junction bases not matched to a gene: 11. The CDR3 nucleotides read TGTGCCAGCAGTTTATTAGAGGCTGCAGGGGGCTCCACAGATACGCAGTATTTT. Its translation: CASSLLEAAGGSTDTQYF.

This chain joins TRBV29-1 and TRBJ1-1; a weak D match, TRBD1 (5 bases). The length of the CDR3 is 14 residues. The V gene lost 6 bases and the J gene lost 1 base, with 15 bases spanning the gap. CDR1 is SQVTM, CDR2 ANQGSEA, per germline. DNA of the CDR3: TGCAGCGTGGCCCCGGGACTGGCGAACACTGAAGCTTTCTTT. Protein product: CSVAPGLANTEAFF.

The J gene is TRBJ2-2, the V gene TRBV9; D might be TRBD1 (6 bases). V was trimmed by 4 bases and J by 4 bases, leaving 14 bases between them. Germline CDR1 and CDR2: SGDLS and YYNGEE. CDR3 size: 15 residues. For the CDR3, the DNA is TGTGCCAGCAGCCCAGAAACAGGGCGCACCGGGGAGCTGTTTTTT. As protein: CASSPETGRTGELFF.

This clone occurred a few times. The gene calls are TRBV10-3 and TRBJ2-7; 11 nucleotides align to TRBD1. The CDR3 contains 17 residues. V lost 5 bases, J lost 6 bases, and 15 bases stayed unmatched. Germline V gives CDR1 ENHRY, CDR2 SYGVKD. DNA of the CDR3: TGTGCCATCAGTTTTTCCGAATTGGGGACAGGGGGGCGCGAGCAGTACTTC. This codes for CAISFSELGTGGREQYF.

The chain employs TRBV7-9 and TRBJ2-7; the D gene is possibly TRBD2 (7 bases). Between the trimmed V and J ends, which lost 1 base and 2 bases, there was a span of 9 bases. The germline V gene encodes CDR1 SEHNR and CDR2 FQNEAQ (reference sequence). There are 14 residues in the CDR3. This chain's CDR3 is CASSLGRGPYEQYF. As DNA, the CDR3 is TGTGCCAGCAGCTTAGGGCGGGGGCCCTACGAGCAGTACTTC.

V gene TRBV11-3 combines with J gene TRBJ2-3; 11 bases line up with TRBD1. The CDR3 has 18 amino acids. The germline CDR1 and CDR2 sequences are SGHNT and YENEEA. The J segment lost 4 bases and the V segment lost 5 bases, leaving 14 bases of the junction unmatched. The CDR3 bases are TGTGCCAGCAGCCGGGGGACAGGGGGAGCGGAAGGCTCAGATACGCAGTATTTT. Amino acid sequence: CASSRGTGGAEGSDTQYF.

This clone has only a few counts. V is TRBV11-2 and J is TRBJ1-2; D is undetermined. CDR1 and CDR2 from the germline V gene are SGHAT and FQNNGV. The length of the CDR3 is 13 residues. V shed 4 bases and J shed 2 bases, with 8 bases lying between them. CDR3 protein: CASSSTGNYGYTF. DNA of the CDR3: TGTGCCAGCAGCTCGACGGGGAACTATGGCTACACCTTC.

The chain is built from TRBV5-1 and TRBJ2-7; 7 bases line up with TRBD1. This CDR3 is 13 amino acids long. CDR1 and CDR2 (germline): SGHRS, YFSETQ. V lost 3 bases to trimming and J lost 5 bases; unmatched junction nucleotides: 5. The CDR3 loop is CASSSDRTDEQYF. For the CDR3, the DNA is TGCGCCAGCAGCTCGGACAGGACCGACGAGCAGTACTTC.

This clone was found a few times. The rearrangement uses TRBV2 and TRBJ2-5; perhaps TRBD1 as D (6 bases). The CDR3 totals 13 residues. The ends were cut back, 10 bases at V and 5 bases at J, with 17 bases in the middle. Germline CDR1 SNHLY, CDR2 FYNNEI. This chain's CDR3 is CATDAGAGETQYF. The CDR3 DNA sequence: TGTGCCACCGATGCAGGGGCCGGGGAGACCCAGTACTTC. Looking up the rest from reference TRBV2 and TRBJ2-5 gives the full variable domain: EPEVTQTPSHQVTQMGQEVILRCVPISNHLYFYWYRQILGQKVEFLVSFYNNEISEKSEIFDDQFSVERPDGSNFTLKIRSTKLEDSAMYFCATDAGAGETQYFGPGTRLLVL.

This clone has just one count. The chain uses TRBV2 and TRBJ2-7; 14 positions agree with TRBD2. Looked up from germline, CDR1 is SNHLY and CDR2 is FYNNEI. This CDR3 region has 14 residues. V lost 10 bases, J lost 9 bases, and 11 bases stayed unmatched. Written as DNA, the CDR3 is TGTGCCAATCAACCAGGACTAGCGGGGGGTCGGCAGTACTTC. This codes for CANQPGLAGGRQYF.

This chain joins TRBV13 and TRBJ2-7; 11 bases are shared with TRBD2. The CDR3 runs to 14 residues. CDR1 PRHDT and CDR2 FYEKMQ come from the germline V gene (reference sequence). V was pared by 5 bases and J by 4 bases, with 4 bases of the junction left unmatched. DNA for the CDR3: TGTGCCAGCAGCGATAGCGGGAGGGATTACGAGCAGTACTTC. It translates to CASSDSGRDYEQYF.

This chain connects TRBV10-1 to TRBJ2-7; 11 bases fit TRBD1. J was trimmed by 3 bases and V by 3 bases; bases with no gene match: 4. The length of the CDR3 is 15 residues. CDR1 and CDR2 from the germline V gene are WNHNN and SYGVQD (reference sequence). Here the CDR3 DNA reads TGCGCCAGCAGTGATATGGACAGGGGGCACTACGAGCAGTACTTC. Translating gives CASSDMDRGHYEQYF.

A single count supports this clone. V gene TRBV3-1 (or the pseudogene TRBV3-2) combines with J gene TRBJ1-3; D ambiguous. V lost 1 base, J lost 0 bases, and 10 bases lay in between. The CDR3 covers 16 residues. Germline V gives CDR1 LGHDT, CDR2 YNNKEL (reference sequence). CDR3 residues: CASSQAISSSGNTIYF. CDR3 nucleotides: TGTGCCAGCAGCCAAGCGATTTCTAGCTCTGGAAACACCATATATTTT.

This rearrangement joins TRBV7-6 to TRBJ1-2, with TRBD1 matching over 8 bases. The J segment lost 5 bases and the V segment lost 4 bases, leaving 15 bases of the junction unmatched. The length of the CDR3 is 17 residues. CDR1 is SGHVS and CDR2 is FNYEAQ in the germline V gene. Here the CDR3 DNA reads TGTGCCAGCAGCTCAACCGGGACAGGACCCGCTTGGTATGGCTACACCTTC. Amino acids: CASSSTGTGPAWYGYTF.

The rearrangement joins TRBV4-2 to TRBJ2-2; 7 bases are shared with TRBD1. V gave up 0 bases and J gave up 3 bases; unmatched junction bases: 7. The V gene's germline CDR1 is LGHNA and CDR2 YNFKEQ. This CDR3 region has 17 residues. In DNA form, the CDR3 reads TGTGCCAGCAGCCAAGATCTGAGACAGGGTTACACCGGGGAGCTGTTTTTT. Amino acids: CASSQDLRQGYTGELFF.